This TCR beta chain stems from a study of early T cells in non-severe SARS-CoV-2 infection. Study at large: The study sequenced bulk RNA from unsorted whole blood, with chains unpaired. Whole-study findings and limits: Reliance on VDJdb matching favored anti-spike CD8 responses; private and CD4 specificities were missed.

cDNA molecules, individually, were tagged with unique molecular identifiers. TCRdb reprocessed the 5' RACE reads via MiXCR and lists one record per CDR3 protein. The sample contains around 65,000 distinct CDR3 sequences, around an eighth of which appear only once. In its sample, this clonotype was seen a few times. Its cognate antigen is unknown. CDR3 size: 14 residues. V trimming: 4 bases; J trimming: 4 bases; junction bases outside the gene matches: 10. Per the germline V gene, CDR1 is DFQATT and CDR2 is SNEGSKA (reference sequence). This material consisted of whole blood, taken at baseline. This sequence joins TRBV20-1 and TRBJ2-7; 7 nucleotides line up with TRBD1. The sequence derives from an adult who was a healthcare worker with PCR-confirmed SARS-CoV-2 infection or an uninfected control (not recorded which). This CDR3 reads CSATTGTVGYEQYF. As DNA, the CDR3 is TGCAGTGCTACCACCGGGACAGTGGGATACGAGCAGTACTTC.